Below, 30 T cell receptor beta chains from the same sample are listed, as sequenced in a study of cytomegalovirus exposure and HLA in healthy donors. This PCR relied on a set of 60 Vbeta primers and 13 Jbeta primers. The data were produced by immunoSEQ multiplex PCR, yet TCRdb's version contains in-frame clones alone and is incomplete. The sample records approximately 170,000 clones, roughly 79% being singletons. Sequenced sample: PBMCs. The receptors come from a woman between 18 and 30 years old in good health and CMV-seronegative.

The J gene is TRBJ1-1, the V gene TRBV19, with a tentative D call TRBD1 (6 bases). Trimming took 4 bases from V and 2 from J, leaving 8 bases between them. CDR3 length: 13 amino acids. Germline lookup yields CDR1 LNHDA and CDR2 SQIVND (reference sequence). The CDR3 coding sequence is TGTGCCAGTAGTAACAGGGATAACACTGAAGCTTTCTTT. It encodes CASSNRDNTEAFF.

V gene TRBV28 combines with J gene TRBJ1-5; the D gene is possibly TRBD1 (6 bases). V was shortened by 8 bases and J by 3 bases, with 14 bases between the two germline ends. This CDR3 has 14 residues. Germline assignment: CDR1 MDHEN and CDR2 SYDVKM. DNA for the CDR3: TGTGCCAGCCGCAGCGGGGGGCCCAATCAGCCCCAGCATTTT. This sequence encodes CASRSGGPNQPQHF.

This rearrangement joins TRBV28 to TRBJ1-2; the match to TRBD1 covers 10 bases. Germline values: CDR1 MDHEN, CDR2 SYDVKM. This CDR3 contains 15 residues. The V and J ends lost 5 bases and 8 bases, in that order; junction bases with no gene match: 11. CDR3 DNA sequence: TGTGCCAGCAGTGGCTCCGGGACAGGGGTCTACGGCTACACCTTC. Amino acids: CASSGSGTGVYGYTF.

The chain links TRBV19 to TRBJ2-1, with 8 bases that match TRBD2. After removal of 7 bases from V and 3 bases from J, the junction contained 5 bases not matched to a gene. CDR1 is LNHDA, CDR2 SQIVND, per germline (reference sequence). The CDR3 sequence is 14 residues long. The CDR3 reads CASMSSGDYNEQFF. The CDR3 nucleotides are TGTGCCAGTATGAGTAGCGGGGACTACAATGAGCAGTTCTTC.

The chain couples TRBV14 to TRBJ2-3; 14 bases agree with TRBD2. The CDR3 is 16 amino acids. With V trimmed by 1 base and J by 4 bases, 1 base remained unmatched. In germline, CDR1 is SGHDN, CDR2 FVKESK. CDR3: CASSQGLAGGADTQYF. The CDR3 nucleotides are TGTGCCAGCAGCCAAGGACTAGCGGGAGGGGCAGATACGCAGTATTTT.

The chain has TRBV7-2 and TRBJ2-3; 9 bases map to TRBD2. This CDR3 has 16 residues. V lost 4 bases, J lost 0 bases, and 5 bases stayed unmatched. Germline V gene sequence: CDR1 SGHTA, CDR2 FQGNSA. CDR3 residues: CASSSGLAISTDTQYF. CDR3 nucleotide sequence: TGTGCCAGCAGCTCGGGACTAGCCATTAGCACAGATACGCAGTATTTT.

The CDR3 nucleotides are TGTGCCAGCAGCTTAGACAGGGGGCTTGGCTACACCTTC. Translation: CASSLDRGLGYTF. V usage is TRBV27 and J usage is TRBJ1-2; 10 nucleotides agree with TRBD1. V dropped 6 bases and J dropped 7; count of bases not matched to a gene: 5. Germline loops: CDR1 MNHEY, CDR2 SMNVEV (reference sequence). The CDR3 runs 13 residues.

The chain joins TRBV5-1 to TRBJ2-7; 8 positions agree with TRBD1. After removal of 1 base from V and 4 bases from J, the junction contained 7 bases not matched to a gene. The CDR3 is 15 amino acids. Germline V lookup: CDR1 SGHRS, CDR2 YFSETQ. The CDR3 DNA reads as TGCGCCAGCAGCTTGAAGCAGGGGGCTCTTTACGAGCAGTACTTC. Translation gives CASSLKQGALYEQYF.

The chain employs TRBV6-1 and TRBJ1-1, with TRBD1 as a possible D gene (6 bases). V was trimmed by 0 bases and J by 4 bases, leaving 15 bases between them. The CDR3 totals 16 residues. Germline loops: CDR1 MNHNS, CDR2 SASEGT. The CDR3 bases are TGTGCCAGCAGTGAAGCTTGGGGGGGCTTGGGCACTGAAGCTTTCTTT. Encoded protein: CASSEAWGGLGTEAFF.

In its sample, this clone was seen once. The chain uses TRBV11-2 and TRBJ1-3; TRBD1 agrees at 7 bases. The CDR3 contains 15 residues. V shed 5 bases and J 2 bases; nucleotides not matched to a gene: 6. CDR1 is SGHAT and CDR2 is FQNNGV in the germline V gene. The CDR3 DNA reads TGTGCCAGCAGCCCCCGACAGGGCGCTGGAAACACCATATATTTT. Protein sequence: CASSPRQGAGNTIYF.

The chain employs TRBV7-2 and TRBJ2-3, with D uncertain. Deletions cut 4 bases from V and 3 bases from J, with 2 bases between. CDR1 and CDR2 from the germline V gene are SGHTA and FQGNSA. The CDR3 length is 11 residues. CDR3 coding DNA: TGTGCCAGCAGCTCTACAGATACGCAGTATTTT. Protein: CASSSTDTQYF.

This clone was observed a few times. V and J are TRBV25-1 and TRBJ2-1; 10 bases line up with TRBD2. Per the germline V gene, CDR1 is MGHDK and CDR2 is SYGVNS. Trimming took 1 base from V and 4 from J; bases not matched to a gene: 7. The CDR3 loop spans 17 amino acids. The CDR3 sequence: CASSEFYLTSGYNEQFF. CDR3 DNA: TGTGCCAGCAGTGAATTTTATTTGACTAGCGGGTACAATGAGCAGTTCTTC.

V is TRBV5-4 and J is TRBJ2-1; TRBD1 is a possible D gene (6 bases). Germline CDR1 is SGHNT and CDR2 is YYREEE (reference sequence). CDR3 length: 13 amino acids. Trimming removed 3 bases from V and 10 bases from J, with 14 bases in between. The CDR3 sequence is CASSYNRAGEQFF. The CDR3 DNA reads TGTGCCAGCAGCTATAACAGGGCCGGCGAGCAGTTCTTC.

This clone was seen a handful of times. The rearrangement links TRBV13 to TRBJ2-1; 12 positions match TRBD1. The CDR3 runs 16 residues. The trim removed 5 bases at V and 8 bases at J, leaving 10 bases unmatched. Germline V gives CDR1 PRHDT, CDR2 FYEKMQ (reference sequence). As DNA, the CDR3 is TGTGCCAGCAGCGAACCCCGGGACAGGGGGCGGGATGAGCAGTTCTTC. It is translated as CASSEPRDRGRDEQFF. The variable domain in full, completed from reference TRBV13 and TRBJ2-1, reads AAGVIQSPRHLIKEKRETATLKCYPIPRHDTVYWYQQGPGQDPQFLISFYEKMQSDKGSIPDRFSAQQFSDYHSELNMSSLELGDSALYFCASSEPRDRGRDEQFFGPGTRLTVL.

Here the CDR3 DNA reads TGTGCCAGCAGCACTAGGGGGACAGGGGTTGGGAATGAGCAGTTCTTC. As protein: CASSTRGTGVGNEQFF. V gene TRBV7-6 combines with J gene TRBJ2-1; 10 bases fit TRBD1. This CDR3 contains 16 residues. The germline V gene has CDR1 SGHVS and CDR2 FNYEAQ. The ends lost 5 bases at V and 7 bases at J; junction bases unmatched: 11. The variable domain in full, with the rest retrieved from reference TRBV7-6 and TRBJ2-1, is GAGVSQSPRYKVTKRGQDVALRCDPISGHVSLYWYRQALGQGPEFLTYFNYEAQQDKSGLPNDRFSAERPEGSISTLTIQRTEQRDSAMYRCASSTRGTGVGNEQFFGPGTRLTVL.

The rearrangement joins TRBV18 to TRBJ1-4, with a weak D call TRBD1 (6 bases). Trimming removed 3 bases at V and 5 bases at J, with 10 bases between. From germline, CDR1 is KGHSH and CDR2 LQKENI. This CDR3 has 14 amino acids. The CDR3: CASSPDRLNEKLFF. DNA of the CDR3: TGTGCCAGCTCACCGGACAGACTGAATGAAAAACTGTTTTTT.

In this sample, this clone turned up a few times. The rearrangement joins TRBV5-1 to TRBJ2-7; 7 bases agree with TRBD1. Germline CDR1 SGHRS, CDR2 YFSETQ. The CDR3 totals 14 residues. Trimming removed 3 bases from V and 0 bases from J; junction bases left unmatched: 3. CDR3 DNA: TGCGCCAGCAGCTCGGGACAGAACTCCTACGAGCAGTACTTC. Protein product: CASSSGQNSYEQYF. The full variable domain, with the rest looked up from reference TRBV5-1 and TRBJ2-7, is KAGVTQTPRYLIKTRGQQVTLSCSPISGHRSVSWYQQTPGQGLQFLFEYFSETQRNKGNFPGRFSGRQFSNSRSEMNVSTLELGDSALYLCASSSGQNSYEQYFGPGTRLTVT.

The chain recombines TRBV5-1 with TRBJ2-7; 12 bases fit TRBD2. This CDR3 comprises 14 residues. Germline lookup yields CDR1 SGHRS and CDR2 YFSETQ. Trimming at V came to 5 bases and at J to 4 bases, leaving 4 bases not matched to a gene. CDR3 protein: CASRRLAGEYEQYF. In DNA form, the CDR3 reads TGCGCCAGCAGACGACTAGCGGGGGAATACGAGCAGTACTTC.

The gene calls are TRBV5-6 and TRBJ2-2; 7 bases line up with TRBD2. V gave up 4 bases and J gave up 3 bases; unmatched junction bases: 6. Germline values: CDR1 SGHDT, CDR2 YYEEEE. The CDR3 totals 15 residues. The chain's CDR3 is CASSPGGFDTGELFF. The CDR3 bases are TGTGCCAGCAGCCCCGGGGGGTTTGACACCGGGGAGCTGTTTTTT.

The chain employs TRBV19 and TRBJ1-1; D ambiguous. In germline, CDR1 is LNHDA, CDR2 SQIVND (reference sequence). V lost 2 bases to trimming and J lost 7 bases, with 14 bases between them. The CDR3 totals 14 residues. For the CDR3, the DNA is TGTGCCAGTAGTATAACCGGGAGCGCTGGTGAAGCTTTCTTT. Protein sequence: CASSITGSAGEAFF. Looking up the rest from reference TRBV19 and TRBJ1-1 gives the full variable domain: DGGITQSPKYLFRKEGQNVTLSCEQNLNHDAMYWYRQDPGQGLRLIYYSQIVNDFQKGDIAEGYSVSREKKESFPLTVTSAQKNPTAFYLCASSITGSAGEAFFGQGTRLTVV.

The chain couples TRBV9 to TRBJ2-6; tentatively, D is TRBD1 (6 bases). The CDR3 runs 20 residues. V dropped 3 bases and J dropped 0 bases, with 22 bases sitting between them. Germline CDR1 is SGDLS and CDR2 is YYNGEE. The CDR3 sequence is CASSDAPPGQLSSGANVLTF. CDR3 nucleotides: TGTGCCAGCAGCGACGCACCACCGGGACAACTAAGCTCTGGGGCCAACGTCCTGACTTTC.

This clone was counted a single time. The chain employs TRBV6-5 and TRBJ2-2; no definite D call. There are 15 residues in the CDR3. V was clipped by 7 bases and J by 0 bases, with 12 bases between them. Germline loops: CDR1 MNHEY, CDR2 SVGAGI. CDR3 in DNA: TGTGCCAGCACCCCGCGCGGCTCGAACACCGGGGAGCTGTTTTTT. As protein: CASTPRGSNTGELFF.

CDR3 amino acids: CASSVQGPTYGYTF. The CDR3 DNA follows: TGTGCCAGCAGTGTACAGGGGCCTACCTATGGCTACACCTTC. The V and J genes are TRBV28 and TRBJ1-2; 7 bases match TRBD1. The V segment lost 5 bases and the J segment 4 bases; nucleotides outside the gene matches: 7. The CDR3 runs 14 residues. The germline V gene has CDR1 MDHEN and CDR2 SYDVKM.

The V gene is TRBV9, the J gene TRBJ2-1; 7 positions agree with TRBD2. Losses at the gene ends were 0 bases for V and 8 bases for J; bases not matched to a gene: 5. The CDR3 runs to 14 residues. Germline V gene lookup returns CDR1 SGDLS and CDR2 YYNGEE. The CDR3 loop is CASSVGLSGDEQFF. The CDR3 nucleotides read TGTGCCAGCAGCGTAGGCCTAAGCGGGGATGAGCAGTTCTTC.

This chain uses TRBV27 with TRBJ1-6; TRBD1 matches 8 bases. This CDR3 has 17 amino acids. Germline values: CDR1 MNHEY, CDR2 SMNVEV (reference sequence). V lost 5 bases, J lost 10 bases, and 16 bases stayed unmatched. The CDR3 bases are TGTGCCAGCAGTCGAACTTTCTTAGGACAGGGAGACTCACCCCTCCACTTT. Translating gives CASSRTFLGQGDSPLHF.

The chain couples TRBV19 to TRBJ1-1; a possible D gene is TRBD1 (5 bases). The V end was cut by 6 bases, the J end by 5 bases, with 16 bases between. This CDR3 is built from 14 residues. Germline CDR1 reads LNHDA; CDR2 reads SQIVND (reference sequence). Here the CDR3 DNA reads TGTGCCAGTAGGCATGTGGGGCTTGGGACTGAAGCTTTCTTT. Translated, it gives CASRHVGLGTEAFF.

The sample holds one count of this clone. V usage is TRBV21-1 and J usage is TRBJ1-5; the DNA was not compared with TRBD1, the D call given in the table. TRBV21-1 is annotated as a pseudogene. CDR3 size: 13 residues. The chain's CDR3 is CASPDISNQPQHF. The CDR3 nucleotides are TGTGCCAGCCCCGACATTAGCAATCAGCCCCAGCATTTT.

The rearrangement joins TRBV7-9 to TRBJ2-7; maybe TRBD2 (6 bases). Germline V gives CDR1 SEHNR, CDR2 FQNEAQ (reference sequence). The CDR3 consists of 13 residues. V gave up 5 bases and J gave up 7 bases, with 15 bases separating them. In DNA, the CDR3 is TGTGCCAGCAGCCCGATCGCGCGGGGTGAGCAGTACTTC. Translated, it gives CASSPIARGEQYF.

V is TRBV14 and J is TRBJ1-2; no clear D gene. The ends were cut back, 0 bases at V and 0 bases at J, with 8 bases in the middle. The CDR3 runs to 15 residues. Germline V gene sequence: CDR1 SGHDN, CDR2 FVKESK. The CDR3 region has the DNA TGTGCCAGCAGCCAAGACTGGGCCTCTAACTATGGCTACACCTTC. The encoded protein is CASSQDWASNYGYTF.

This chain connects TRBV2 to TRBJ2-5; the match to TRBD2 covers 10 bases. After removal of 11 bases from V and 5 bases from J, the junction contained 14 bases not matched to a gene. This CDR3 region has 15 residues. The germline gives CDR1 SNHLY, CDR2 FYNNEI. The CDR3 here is CACKRSGGAFETQYF. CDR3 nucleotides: TGTGCCTGCAAAAGGAGCGGGGGGGCCTTTGAGACCCAGTACTTC.